This TCR beta chain was retrieved from a study of beta chain features in type 1 diabetes. Study-wide results and caveats: Type 1 diabetes patients had moderately but significantly shorter TCRB CDR3s in all four CD4+ subsets. High-TCR-expressing cells could be over-represented by cDNA sequencing.

The CDR3 has 14 amino acids. Germline V gene sequence: CDR1 ENHRY, CDR2 SYGVKD. V gave up 10 bases and J gave up 4 bases; unmatched junction bases: 7. One heparinised blood draw averaging roughly 120 mL was given by each donor. All sorted populations exceeded 98% purity. Only a few counts were recorded for this clone. What it binds is unknown. Sequenced material consisted of expressed TCRB transcripts (all of the isolated RNA was reverse transcribed). The assay was immunoSEQ multiplex PCR, and TCRdb's table has in-frame clones only and misses some. This sample carries under 400,000 clones, roughly 12% of them seen once, and the ten largest clones take about 0.01%.

The J gene is TRBJ2-5, the V gene TRBV10-3; 12 nucleotides line up with TRBD1. The sequenced sample consisted of naive CD4+ T cells from blood. The origin of this receptor is a woman under 30 with type 1 diabetes. As DNA, the CDR3 is TGTGCCAGCTGGGACAGGGGGCGGGGAGAGACCCAGTACTTC. Its protein is CASWDRGRGETQYF.